This TCR beta chain is from a study of blood T cell repertoires in COVID-19. About the study: Sites in the United States, Italy and Spain provided acute and convalescent COVID-19 samples. PBMCs, B-cell-depleted T cells, or T cells provided the cDNA or gDNA that made up the material.

Method: immunoSEQ multiplex PCR; TCRdb's copy keeps in-frame clones and lacks some. Here the sample spans 150,000 to 170,000 clones, approximately 80% being singletons. With 3 bases clipped from V and 8 bases from J, the junction kept 7 bases outside the gene matches. The CDR3 is 14 residues long. Looked up from germline, CDR1 is SGHRS and CDR2 is YFSETQ. The source is an elderly woman with acute or convalescent COVID-19. The chain uses TRBV5-1 and TRBJ2-1; 8 nucleotides agree with TRBD2. The specimen sequenced was peripheral blood. CDR3 in amino acids: CASSSGLEGDEQFF. The CDR3 nucleotides read TGCGCCAGCAGCTCGGGACTAGAAGGAGATGAGCAGTTCTTC.